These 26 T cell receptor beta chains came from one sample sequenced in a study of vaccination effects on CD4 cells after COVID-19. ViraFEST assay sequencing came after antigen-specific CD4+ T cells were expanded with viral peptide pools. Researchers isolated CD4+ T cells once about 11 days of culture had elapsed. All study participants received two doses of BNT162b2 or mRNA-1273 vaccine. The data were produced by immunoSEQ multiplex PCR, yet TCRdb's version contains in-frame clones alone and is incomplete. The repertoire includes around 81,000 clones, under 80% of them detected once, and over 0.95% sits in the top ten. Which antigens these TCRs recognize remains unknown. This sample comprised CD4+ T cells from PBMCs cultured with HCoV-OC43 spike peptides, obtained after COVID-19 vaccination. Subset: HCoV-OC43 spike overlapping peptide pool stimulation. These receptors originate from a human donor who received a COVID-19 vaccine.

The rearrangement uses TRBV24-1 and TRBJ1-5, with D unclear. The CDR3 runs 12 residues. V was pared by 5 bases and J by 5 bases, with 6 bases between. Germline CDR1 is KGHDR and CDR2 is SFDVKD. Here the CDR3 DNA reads TGTGCCACCAGTGCAGGATATCAGCCCCAGCATTTT. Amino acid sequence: CATSAGYQPQHF.

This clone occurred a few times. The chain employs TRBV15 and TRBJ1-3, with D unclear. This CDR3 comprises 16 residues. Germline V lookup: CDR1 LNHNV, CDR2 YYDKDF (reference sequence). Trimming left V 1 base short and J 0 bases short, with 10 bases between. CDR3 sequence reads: CATSRGAGRSGNTIYF. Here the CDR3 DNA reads TGTGCCACCAGCAGAGGGGCGGGCCGCTCTGGAAACACCATATATTTT.

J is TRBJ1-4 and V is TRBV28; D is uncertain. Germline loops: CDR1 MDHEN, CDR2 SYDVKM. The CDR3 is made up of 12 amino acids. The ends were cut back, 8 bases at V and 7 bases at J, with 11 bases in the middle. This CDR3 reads CASGQRIEKLFF. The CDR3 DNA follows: TGTGCCAGCGGTCAACGAATTGAAAAACTGTTTTTT.

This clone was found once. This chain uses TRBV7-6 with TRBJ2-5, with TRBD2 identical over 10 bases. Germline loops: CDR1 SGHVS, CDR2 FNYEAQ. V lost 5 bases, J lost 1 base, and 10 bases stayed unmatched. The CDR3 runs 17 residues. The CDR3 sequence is CASSLNSGGTLQETQYF. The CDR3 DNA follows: TGTGCCAGCAGCCTAAATAGCGGGGGGACCCTCCAAGAGACCCAGTACTTC.

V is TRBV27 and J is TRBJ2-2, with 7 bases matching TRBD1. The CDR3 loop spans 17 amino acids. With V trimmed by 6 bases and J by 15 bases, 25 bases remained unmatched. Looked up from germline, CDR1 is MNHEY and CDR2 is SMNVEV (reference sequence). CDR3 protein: CASSMGPIQGSLGLMFF. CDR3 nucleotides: TGTGCCAGCAGCATGGGCCCCATACAGGGGAGCTTAGGGTTGATGTTTTTT.

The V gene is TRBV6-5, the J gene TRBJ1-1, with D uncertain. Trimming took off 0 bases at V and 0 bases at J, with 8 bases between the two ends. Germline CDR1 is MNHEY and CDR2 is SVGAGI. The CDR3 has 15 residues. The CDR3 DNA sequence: TGTGCCAGCAGTTACTCGAGGGAAATGAACACTGAAGCTTTCTTT. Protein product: CASSYSREMNTEAFF.

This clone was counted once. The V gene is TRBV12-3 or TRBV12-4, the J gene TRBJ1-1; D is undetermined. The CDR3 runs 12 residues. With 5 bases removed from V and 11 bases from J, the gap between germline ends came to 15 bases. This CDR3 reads CASSNRGGRAFF. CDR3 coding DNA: TGTGCCAGCAGTAACCGAGGAGGGAGGGCTTTCTTT.

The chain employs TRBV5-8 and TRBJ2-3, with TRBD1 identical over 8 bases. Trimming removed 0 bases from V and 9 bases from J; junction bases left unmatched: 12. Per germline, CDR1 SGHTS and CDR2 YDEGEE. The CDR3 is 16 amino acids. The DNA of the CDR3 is TGTGCCAGCAGCTTGGAAGTAGGACAGGGAGGTAGGACGCAGTATTTT. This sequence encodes CASSLEVGQGGRTQYF.

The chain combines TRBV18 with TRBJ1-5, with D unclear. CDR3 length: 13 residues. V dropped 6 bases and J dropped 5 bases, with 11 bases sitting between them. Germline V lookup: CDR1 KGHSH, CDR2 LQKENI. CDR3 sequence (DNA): TGTGCCAGCTCGCGGACGCCTCATCAGCCCCAGCATTTT. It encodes CASSRTPHQPQHF.

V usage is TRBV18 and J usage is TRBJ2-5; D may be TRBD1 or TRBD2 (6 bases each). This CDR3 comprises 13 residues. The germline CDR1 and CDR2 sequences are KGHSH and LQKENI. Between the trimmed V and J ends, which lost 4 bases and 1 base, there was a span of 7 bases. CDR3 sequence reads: CASSQGGQETQYF. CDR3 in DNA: TGTGCCAGCTCACAGGGGGGCCAAGAGACCCAGTACTTC.

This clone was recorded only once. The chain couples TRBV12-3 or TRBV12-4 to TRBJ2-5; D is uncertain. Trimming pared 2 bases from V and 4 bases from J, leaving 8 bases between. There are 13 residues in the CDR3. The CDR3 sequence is CASSLSQRETQYF. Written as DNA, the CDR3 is TGTGCCAGCAGTTTAAGCCAACGAGAGACCCAGTACTTC.

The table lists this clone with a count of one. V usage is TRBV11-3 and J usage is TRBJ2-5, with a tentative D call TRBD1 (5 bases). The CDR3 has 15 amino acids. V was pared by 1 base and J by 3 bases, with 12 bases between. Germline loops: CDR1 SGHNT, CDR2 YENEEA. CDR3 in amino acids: CASSLGGLQEETQYF. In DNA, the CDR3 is TGTGCCAGCAGCTTAGGGGGATTACAGGAAGAGACCCAGTACTTC.

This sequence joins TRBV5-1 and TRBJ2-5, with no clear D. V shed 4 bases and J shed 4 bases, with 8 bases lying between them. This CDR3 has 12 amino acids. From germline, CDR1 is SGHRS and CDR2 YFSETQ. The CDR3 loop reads CASSAVGETQYF. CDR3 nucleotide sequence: TGCGCCAGCAGCGCCGTAGGAGAGACCCAGTACTTC. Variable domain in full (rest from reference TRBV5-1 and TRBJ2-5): KAGVTQTPRYLIKTRGQQVTLSCSPISGHRSVSWYQQTPGQGLQFLFEYFSETQRNKGNFPGRFSGRQFSNSRSEMNVSTLELGDSALYLCASSAVGETQYFGPGTRLLVL.

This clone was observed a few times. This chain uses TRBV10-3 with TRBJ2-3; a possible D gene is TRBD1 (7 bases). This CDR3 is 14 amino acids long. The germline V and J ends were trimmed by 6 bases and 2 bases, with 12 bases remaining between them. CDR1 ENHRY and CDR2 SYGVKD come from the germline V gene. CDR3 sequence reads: CAISRGAHTDTQYF. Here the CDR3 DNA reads TGTGCCATCAGCAGGGGGGCCCACACAGATACGCAGTATTTT.

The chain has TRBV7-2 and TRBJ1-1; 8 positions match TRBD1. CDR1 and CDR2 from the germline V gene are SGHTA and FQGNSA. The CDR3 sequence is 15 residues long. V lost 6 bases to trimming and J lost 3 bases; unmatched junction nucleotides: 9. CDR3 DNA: TGTGCCAGCAGATCACCAGGGGGCGGGTACACTGAAGCTTTCTTT. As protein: CASRSPGGGYTEAFF.

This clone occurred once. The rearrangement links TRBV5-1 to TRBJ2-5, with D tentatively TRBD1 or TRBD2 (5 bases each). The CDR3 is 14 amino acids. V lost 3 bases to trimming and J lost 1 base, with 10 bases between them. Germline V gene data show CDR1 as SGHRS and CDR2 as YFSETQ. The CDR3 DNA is TGCGCCAGCAGCTGGGGACCGATCCAAGAGACCCAGTACTTC. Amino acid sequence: CASSWGPIQETQYF.

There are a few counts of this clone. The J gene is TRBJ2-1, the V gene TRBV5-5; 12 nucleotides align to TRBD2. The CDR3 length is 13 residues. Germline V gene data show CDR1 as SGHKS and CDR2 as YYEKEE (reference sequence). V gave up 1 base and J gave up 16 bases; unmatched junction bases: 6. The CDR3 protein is CASSLLAGGWEFF. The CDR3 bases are TGTGCCAGCAGCTTGCTAGCGGGGGGGTGGGAATTCTTC. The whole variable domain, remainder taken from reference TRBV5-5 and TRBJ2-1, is DAGVTQSPTHLIKTRGQQVTLRCSPISGHKSVSWYQQVLGQGPQFIFQYYEKEERGRGNFPDRFSARQFPNYSSELNVNALLLGDSALYLCASSLLAGGWEFFGPGTRLTVL.

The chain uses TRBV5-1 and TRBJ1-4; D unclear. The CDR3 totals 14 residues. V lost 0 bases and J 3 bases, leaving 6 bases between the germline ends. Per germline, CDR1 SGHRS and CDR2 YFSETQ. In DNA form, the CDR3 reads TGCGCCAGCAGCTTGGTCCAGGCTAATGAAAAACTGTTTTTT. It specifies CASSLVQANEKLFF.

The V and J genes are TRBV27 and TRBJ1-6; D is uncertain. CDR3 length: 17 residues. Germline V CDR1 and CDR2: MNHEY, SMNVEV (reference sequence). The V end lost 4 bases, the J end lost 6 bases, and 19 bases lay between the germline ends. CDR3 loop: CASSSGGPYSPNSPLHF. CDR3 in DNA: TGTGCCAGCAGTTCTGGAGGACCTTACAGTCCTAATTCACCCCTCCACTTT.

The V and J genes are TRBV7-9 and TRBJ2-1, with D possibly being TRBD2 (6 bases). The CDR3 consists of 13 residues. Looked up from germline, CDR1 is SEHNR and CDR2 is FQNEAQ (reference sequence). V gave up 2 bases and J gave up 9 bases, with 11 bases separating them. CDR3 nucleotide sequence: TGTGCCAGCAGCTTATCGAGGGAGGTTGAGCAGTTCTTC. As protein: CASSLSREVEQFF.

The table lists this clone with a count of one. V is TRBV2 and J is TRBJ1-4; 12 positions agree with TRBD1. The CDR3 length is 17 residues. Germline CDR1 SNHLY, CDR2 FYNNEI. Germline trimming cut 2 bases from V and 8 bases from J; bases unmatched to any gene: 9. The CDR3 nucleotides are TGTGCCAGCAGTGAATCCGGGACAGGGGGCGGTCGAGAAAAACTGTTTTTT. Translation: CASSESGTGGGREKLFF.

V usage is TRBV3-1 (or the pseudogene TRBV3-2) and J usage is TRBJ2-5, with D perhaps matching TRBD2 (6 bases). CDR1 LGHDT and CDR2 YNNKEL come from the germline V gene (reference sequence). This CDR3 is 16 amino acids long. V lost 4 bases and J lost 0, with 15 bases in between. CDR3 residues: CASSPKPRGYQETQYF. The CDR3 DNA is TGTGCCAGCAGCCCCAAACCCCGGGGGTACCAAGAGACCCAGTACTTC.

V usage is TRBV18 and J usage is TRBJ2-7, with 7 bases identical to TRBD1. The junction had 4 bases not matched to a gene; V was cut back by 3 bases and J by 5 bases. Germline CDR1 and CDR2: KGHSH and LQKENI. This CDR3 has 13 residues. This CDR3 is CASSPIQGNEQYV. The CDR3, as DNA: TGTGCCAGCTCACCTATACAGGGGAACGAGCAGTACGTC.

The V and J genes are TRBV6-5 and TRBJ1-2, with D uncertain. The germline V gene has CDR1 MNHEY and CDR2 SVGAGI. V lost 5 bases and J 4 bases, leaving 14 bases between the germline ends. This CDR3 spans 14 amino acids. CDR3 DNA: TGTGCCAGCAGTCTCGGAAGGCAAGTCTATGGCTACACCTTC. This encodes CASSLGRQVYGYTF.

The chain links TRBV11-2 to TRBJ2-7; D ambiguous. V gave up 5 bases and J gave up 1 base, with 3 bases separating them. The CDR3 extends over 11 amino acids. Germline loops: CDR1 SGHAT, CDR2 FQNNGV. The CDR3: CASSASYEQYV. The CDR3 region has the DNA TGTGCCAGCAGCGCATCCTACGAGCAGTACGTC.

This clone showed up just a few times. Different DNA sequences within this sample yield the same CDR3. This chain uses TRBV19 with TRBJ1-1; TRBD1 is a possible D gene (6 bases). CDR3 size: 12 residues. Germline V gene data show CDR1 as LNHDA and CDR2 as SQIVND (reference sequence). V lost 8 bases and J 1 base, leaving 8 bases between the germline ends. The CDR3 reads CASRTANTEAFF. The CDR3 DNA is TGTGCCAGTCGGACAGCGAACACTGAAGCTTTCTTT.